The 2 T cell receptor beta chains below were found in one sample sequenced in a study of blood T cell repertoires in COVID-19 (TCRdb year 2020). The library came from the immunoSEQ multiplex PCR assay. TCRdb re-hosts the immuneACCESS table, in-frame sequences only. Its copies lack some clones; in the studies checked, an unresolved V gene accounts for under half of them, and the cause for the rest is not known. The sample includes around 210,000 clones, with roughly 85% observed a single time. The leading ten clones occupy more than 4.5% of the sample. The sample consisted of peripheral blood. Source of these receptors: a man aged 50 or older with COVID-19, enrolled during active disease.

This clone was seen only once. This chain connects TRBV6-5 to TRBJ1-2, with unresolved D. CDR1 and CDR2 (germline): MNHEY, SVGAGI. The CDR3 runs to 13 residues. V was pared by 5 bases and J by 0 bases, with 7 bases between. The CDR3 region has the DNA TGTGCCAGCAGTCCGGGATCTAACTATGGCTACACCTTC. Protein product: CASSPGSNYGYTF.

The rearrangement joins TRBV14 to TRBJ2-3; maybe TRBD2 (6 bases). V was pared by 6 bases and J by 5 bases, with 9 bases between. Germline CDR1 SGHDN, CDR2 FVKESK. This CDR3 contains 12 residues. The CDR3 loop is CASSRDLDTQYF. As DNA, the CDR3 is TGTGCCAGCAGTCGGGACTTAGATACGCAGTATTTT.